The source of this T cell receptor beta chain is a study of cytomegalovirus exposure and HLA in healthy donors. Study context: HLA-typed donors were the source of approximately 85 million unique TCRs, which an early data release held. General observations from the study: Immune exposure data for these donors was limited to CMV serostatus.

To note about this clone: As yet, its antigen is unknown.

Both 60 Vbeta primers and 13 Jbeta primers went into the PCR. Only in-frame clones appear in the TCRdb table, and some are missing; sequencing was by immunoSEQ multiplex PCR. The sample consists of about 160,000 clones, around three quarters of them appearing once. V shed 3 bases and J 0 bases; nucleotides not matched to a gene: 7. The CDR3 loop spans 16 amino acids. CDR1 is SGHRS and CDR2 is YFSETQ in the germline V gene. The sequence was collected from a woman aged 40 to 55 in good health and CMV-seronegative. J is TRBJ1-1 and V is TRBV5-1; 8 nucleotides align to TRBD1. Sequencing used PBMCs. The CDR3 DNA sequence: TGCGCCAGCAGCTCCACAGGGGGACGGATGAACACTGAAGCTTTCTTT. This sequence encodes CASSSTGGRMNTEAFF. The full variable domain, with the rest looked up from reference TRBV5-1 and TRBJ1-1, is KAGVTQTPRYLIKTRGQQVTLSCSPISGHRSVSWYQQTPGQGLQFLFEYFSETQRNKGNFPGRFSGRQFSNSRSEMNVSTLELGDSALYLCASSSTGGRMNTEAFFGQGTRLTVV.